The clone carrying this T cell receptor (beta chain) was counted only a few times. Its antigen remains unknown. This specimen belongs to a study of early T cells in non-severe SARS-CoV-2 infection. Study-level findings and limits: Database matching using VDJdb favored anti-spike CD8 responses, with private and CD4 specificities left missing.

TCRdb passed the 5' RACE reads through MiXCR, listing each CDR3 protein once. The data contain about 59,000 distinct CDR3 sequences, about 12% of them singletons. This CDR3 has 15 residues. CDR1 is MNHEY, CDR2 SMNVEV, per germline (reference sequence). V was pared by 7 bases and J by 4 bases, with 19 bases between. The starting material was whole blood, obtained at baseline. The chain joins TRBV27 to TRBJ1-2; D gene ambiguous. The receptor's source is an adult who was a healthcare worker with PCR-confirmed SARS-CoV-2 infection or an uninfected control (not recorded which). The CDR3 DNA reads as TGTGCCAGCACGCCTTTGGGGTCTCGTACCTATGGCTACACCTTC. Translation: CASTPLGSRTYGYTF.